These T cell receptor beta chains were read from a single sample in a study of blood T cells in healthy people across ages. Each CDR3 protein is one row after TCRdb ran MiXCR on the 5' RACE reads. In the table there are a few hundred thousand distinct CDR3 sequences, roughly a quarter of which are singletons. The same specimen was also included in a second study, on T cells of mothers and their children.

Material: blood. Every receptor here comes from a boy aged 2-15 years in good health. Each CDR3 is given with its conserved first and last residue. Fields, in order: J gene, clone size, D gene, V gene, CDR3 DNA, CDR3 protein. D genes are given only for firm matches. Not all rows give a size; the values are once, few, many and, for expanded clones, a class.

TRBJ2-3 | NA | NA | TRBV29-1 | TGCAGCGCCGTGGGGCTCCGCACAGATACGCAGTATTTT | CSAVGLRTDTQYF
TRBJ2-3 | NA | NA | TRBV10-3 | TGTGCCATCAGTGATTCAGAGGGAAGGGGAGGAGATACGCAGTATTTT | CAISDSEGRGGDTQYF
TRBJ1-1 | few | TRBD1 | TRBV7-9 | TGTGCCAGCAGCTTAGCCGGGACAGGGCTATCTGAAGCTTTCTTT | CASSLAGTGLSEAFF
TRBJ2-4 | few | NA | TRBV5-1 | TGCGCCAGCAGCTGGGGCCTCCGCGGGGCCAAAAACATTCAGTACTTC | CASSWGLRGAKNIQYF
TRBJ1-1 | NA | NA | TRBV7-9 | TGTGCCAGCAGCCCTGGACAAGGAGGGGGGAACACTGAAGCTTTCTTT | CASSPGQGGGNTEAFF
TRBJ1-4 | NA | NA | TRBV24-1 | TGTGCCACCAGTGATAGTTGGCAGAACCCAACTAATGAAAAACTGTTTTTT | CATSDSWQNPTNEKLFF
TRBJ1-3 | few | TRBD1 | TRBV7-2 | TGTGCCAGCAGCCGTGACAGGGGGCCTGGAAACACCATATATTTT | CASSRDRGPGNTIYF
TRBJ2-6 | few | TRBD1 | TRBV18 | TGTGCCAGCTCCAGGGACAGGGCGGTATATGGGGCCAACGTCCTGACTTTC | CASSRDRAVYGANVLTF
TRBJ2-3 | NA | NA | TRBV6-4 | TGTGCCAGCAGTGAGGCCGGGGCCACAGATACGCAGTATTTT | CASSEAGATDTQYF
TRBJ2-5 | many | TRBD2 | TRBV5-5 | TGTGCCAGCAGCTTGGTTCCGGCCGGGGGGGGCAAGACCCAGTACTTC | CASSLVPAGGGKTQYF
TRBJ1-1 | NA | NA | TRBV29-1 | TGCAGCGTTGACCGAACTGAAGCTTTCTTT | CSVDRTEAFF
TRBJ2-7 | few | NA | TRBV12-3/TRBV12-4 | TGTGCCAGCAGTTTACGGGGGCTCCCCTACGAGCAGTACTTC | CASSLRGLPYEQYF
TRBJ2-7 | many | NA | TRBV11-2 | TGTGCCAGCAGCTTAAACCCGTCCTACGAGCAGTACTTC | CASSLNPSYEQYF
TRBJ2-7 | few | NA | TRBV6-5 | TGTGCCAGCAGTTACCTGGGGACGGCGCAGTACTTC | CASSYLGTAQYF
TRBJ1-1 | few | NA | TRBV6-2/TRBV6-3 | TGTGCCAGCAGTCAGTCGTTCGGAGTGAGAGCTTTCTTT | CASSQSFGVRAFF
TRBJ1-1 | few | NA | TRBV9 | TGTGCCAGCAGCGTAGCTCAGGGGCCAAACACTGAAGCTTTCTTT | CASSVAQGPNTEAFF
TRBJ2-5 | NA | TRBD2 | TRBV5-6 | TGTGCCAGCAGCTTTCTAGCGGGAGGGGAGACCCAGTACTTC | CASSFLAGGETQYF
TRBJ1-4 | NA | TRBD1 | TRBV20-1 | TGCAGTGCTAGAGACCGGACAGGGCGAAATGAAAAACTGTTTTTT | CSARDRTGRNEKLFF
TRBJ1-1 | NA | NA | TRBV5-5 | TGTGCCAGCAGCTTGGCGGGATACACTGAAGCTTTCTTT | CASSLAGYTEAFF
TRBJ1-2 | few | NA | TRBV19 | TGTGCCAGTACTGCGAGGGGCAGGAACTATGGCTACACCTTC | CASTARGRNYGYTF
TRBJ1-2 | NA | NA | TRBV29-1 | TGCAGCGTTGAAAGCACAGGGTATGGCTACACCTTC | CSVESTGYGYTF
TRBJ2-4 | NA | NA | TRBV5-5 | TGTGCCAGCAGCTCGAGGGCACTCCTACTCCCATCCGGAAACATTCAGTACTTC | CASSSRALLLPSGNIQYF
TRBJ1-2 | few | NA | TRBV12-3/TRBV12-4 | TGTGCCAGCAGAGGGGCGGAGGGCTACACCTTC | CASRGAEGYTF
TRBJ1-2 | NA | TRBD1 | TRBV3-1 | TGTGCCAGCAGCCAAGATGGGACAGGGGATGTAAACTATGGCTACACCTTC | CASSQDGTGDVNYGYTF
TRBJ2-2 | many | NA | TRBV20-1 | TGCAGTGCTAGACAGGGCGGGAACACCGGGGAGCTGTTTTTT | CSARQGGNTGELFF
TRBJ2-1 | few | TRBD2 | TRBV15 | TGTGCCACCAGCAAAGAGGGCGGGGGGGCCTTTGAGCAGTTCTTC | CATSKEGGGAFEQFF
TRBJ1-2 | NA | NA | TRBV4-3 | TGCGCCAGCAGCCAAGATCTCAGAACTAACTATGGCTACACCTTC | CASSQDLRTNYGYTF
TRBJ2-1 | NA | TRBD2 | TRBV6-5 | TGTGCCAGCAGTTCCTCATCTAGCGGAGCATCCACCTACAATGAGCAGTTCTTC | CASSSSSSGASTYNEQFF
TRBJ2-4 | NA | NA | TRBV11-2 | TGTGCCAGCAGCTCGGGACGTCAACTAGCCAAAAACATTCAGTACTTC | CASSSGRQLAKNIQYF
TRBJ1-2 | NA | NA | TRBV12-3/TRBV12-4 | TGTGCCAGCTACGGGGCTGGTGGCTACACCTTC | CASYGAGGYTF
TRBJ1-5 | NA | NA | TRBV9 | TGTGCCAGCAGCCGGGGGCCACTCAATCAGCCCCAGCATTTT | CASSRGPLNQPQHF
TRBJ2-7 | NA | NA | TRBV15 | TGTGCCACCAGCAGAGTTTGGGGGAACTCCTACGAGCAGTACTTC | CATSRVWGNSYEQYF
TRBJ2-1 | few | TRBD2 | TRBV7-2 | TGTGCCAGCAGCATACTAGCGGGGGGCTACAATGAGCAGTTCTTC | CASSILAGGYNEQFF
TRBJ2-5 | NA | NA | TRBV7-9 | TGTGCCAGCAGCTTAGAAAAGAGGGAGCAGTACTTC | CASSLEKREQYF
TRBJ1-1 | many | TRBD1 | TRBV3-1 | TGTGCCAGCAGCCTTACAGGGGTTGGCACTGAAGCTTTCTTT | CASSLTGVGTEAFF
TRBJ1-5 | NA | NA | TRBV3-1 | TGTGCCAGCAGCCGTGCATGGGTACAGCCCAGCAATCAGCCCCAGCATTTT | CASSRAWVQPSNQPQHF
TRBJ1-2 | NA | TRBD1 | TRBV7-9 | TGTGCCAGCAGCCGGGACAGACGATATGGCTACACCTTC | CASSRDRRYGYTF
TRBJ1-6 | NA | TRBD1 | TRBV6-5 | TGTGCCAGCAGTTACGGGGGACAGGGTAGTTCCTATAATTCACCCCTCCACTTT | CASSYGGQGSSYNSPLHF
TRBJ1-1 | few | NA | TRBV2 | TGTGCCAGCAGTGAAGCGTGGGAGAACACTGAAGCTTTCTTT | CASSEAWENTEAFF
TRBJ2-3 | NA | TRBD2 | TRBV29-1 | TGCAGCGTTGCATGGACTAGCGGGAGACGCGGCACAGATACGCAGTATTTT | CSVAWTSGRRGTDTQYF
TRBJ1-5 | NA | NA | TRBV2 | TGTGCCAGCAGTGCGGAGGGTCAGCCCCAGCATTTT | CASSAEGQPQHF
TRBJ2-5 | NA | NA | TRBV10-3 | TGTGCCATCAGTGGCGGCGGCGGACGCCCAAGCTTC | CAISGGGGRPSF
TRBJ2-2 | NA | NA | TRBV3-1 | TGTGCCAGCAGCCAAGCCAACCCGACAGGAACCGGGGAGCTGTTTTTT | CASSQANPTGTGELFF
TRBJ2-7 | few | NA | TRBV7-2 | TGTGCCAGCAGGTACACAGGGCCCTTTCACTTC | CASRYTGPFHF
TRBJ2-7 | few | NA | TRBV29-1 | TGCAGCGTTGGGACTCGACAGAGCCACGAGCAGTACTTC | CSVGTRQSHEQYF